The T cell receptor beta chain described here comes from a study of cytomegalovirus exposure and HLA in healthy donors. With regard to this clone: Its antigen is not known.

PCR amplification relied on 60 Vbeta primers (plus 13 Jbeta primers). Measured with immunoSEQ multiplex PCR; TCRdb has only the in-frame clones, and not every one. The table shows some 200,000 clones, with 65% to 80% occurring only once. V was cut by 2 bases and J by 2 bases, with 10 bases left in between. This CDR3 region has 14 residues. The germline gives CDR1 WSHSY, CDR2 SAAADI. Study-wide points: Later analysis suggested most CMV-associated TCR beta chains were HLA-restricted.

The origin of this receptor is a girl aged 2 to 10 in good health and CMV-seronegative. Specimen: PBMCs. The rearrangement links TRBV10-2 to TRBJ2-7, with a tentative D call TRBD1 (5 bases). The CDR3 DNA follows: TGCGCCAGCAGTGAGATTGGGGCCGCCTACGAGCAGTACTTC. Residues: CASSEIGAAYEQYF.